This T cell receptor beta chain is drawn from a study of blood T cell repertoires in COVID-19. Whole-study context: Donors in the United States, Italy and Spain gave samples during acute or convalescent COVID-19. The cDNA or gDNA used as material had been derived from T cells, B-cell-depleted T cells, or PBMCs.

As handled by the study authors: For nucleated cells, counts were estimated from reference gene primer amplification. Data came from immunoSEQ multiplex PCR; TCRdb stores just in-frame clones and leaves some out. V and J calls and clone size come straight from that table; D and trimming were deduced from the DNA. This sample has 250,000 to 350,000 clones, with approximately 87% found just once. Specimen: peripheral blood. The receptor was isolated from a woman aged 45 to 65 with active or convalescent COVID-19.

In DNA form, the CDR3 reads TGTGCCAGCAGCTTAGAGCTAGCGGGATCCTACGAGCAGTACTTC. Translated, it gives CASSLELAGSYEQYF. V is TRBV7-8 and J is TRBJ2-7, with TRBD2 identical over 9 bases. This CDR3 has 15 amino acids. Trimming cost V 1 base and J 1 base; bases outside gene matches: 2. Germline CDR1 SGHVS, CDR2 FQNEAQ.